At least ten counts were recorded for the clone carrying this T cell receptor beta chain. Its antigen is not known. This entry belongs to a study of molecular identifiers for immune sequencing clone quantification. The CD8+CD4-CCR7+CD45RA+ phenotype defined the sorted naive CD8 T cells. Study outcomes and limitations: Clones carrying above 20 RNA copies accounted for over 98% of effector molecules, under 1% in naive cells.

Preparation methods for the bulk TCR libraries were those previously described, with listed TCR primers. TCRdb recomputed calls from the PCR reads with MiXCR, one row per CDR3 protein. The sample lists about 640,000 distinct CDR3 sequences, about 20% occurring once. This receptor was taken from a human donor in good health. Some libraries in this study had Jurkat cell RNA spiked in. The material sequenced was naive CD8+ T cells from blood, with Jurkat cell RNA spiked in. Described subset: FACS-sorted CD8+CD4-CCR7+CD45RA+ naive T cells.

CDR3 coding DNA: TGTGCCAGCAGGGACAGGCTCCAAGAGACCCAGTACTTC. Translation gives CASRDRLQETQYF. The chain links TRBV28 to TRBJ2-5, with TRBD1 matching 7 bases. V shed 6 bases and J 1 base; nucleotides not matched to a gene: 2. In germline, CDR1 is MDHEN, CDR2 SYDVKM. CDR3 length equals 13 residues. Full variable domain (missing parts from reference TRBV28 and TRBJ2-5): DVKVTQSSRYLVKRTGEKVFLECVQDMDHENMFWYRQDPGLGLRLIYFSYDVKMKEKGDIPEGYSVSREKKERFSLILESASTNQTSMYLCASRDRLQETQYFGPGTRLLVL.